Following are 2 T cell receptor beta chains from one sample sequenced in a study of blood T cells in healthy people across ages. Sample-barcoded 5' priming and a J-beta primer mix drove a second PCR of roughly 7 to 11 cycles. A single record per CDR3 protein comes from TCRdb applying MiXCR to the 5' RACE reads. This sample has around 1,000,000 distinct CDR3 sequences, with approximately 25% found just once. These same data were also listed under a study on T cells of mothers and their children.

Source material: blood. The receptors were sampled from a girl aged 2 to 10 in good health.

This clonotype appeared a few times. The rearrangement uses TRBV5-1 and TRBJ1-5; 7 positions agree with TRBD1. V was pared by 4 bases and J by 4 bases, with 11 bases of the junction left unmatched. CDR1 SGHRS and CDR2 YFSETQ come from the germline V gene. There are 16 residues in the CDR3. The CDR3 loop reads CASSPDGTELNQPQHF. Written as DNA, the CDR3 is TGCGCCAGCAGCCCGGACGGGACAGAGCTTAATCAGCCCCAGCATTTT.

V usage is TRBV7-8 and J usage is TRBJ2-7, with TRBD2 matching 10 bases. Trimming removed 1 base from V and 5 bases from J; junction bases left unmatched: 2. This CDR3 is built from 14 residues. CDR1 SGHVS and CDR2 FQNEAQ come from the germline V gene. For the CDR3, the DNA is TGTGCCAGCAGCTTAGATGGACTAGCGGACGAGCAGTACTTC. It specifies CASSLDGLADEQYF.